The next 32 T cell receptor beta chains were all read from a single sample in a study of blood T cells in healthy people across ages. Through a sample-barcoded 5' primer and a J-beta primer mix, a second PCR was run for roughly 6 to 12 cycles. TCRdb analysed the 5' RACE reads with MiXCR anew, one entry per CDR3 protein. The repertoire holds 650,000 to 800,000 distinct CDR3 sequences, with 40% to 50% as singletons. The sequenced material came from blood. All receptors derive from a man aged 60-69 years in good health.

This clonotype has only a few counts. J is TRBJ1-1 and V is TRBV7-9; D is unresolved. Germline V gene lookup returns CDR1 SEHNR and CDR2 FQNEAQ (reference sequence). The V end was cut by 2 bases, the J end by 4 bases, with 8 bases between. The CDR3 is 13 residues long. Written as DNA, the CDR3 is TGTGCCAGCAGCTTAATGTGGGGCACTGAAGCTTTCTTT. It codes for CASSLMWGTEAFF.

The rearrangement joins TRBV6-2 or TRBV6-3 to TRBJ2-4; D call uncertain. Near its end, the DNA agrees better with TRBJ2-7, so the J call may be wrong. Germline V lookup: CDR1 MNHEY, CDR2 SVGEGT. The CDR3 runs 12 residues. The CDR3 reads CASKRSDYEQYF. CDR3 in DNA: TGTGCCAGCAAACGGTCAGACTACGAGCAGTACTTC.

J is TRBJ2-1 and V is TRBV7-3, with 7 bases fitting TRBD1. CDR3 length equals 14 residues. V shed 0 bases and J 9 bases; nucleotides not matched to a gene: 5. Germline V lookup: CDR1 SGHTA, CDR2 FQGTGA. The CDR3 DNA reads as TGTGCCAGCAGCTTAACTCCACAGGGGAGTGAGCAGTTCTTC. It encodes CASSLTPQGSEQFF. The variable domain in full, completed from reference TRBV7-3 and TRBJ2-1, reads GAGVSQTPSNKVTEKGKYVELRCDPISGHTALYWYRQSLGQGPEFLIYFQGTGAADDSGLPNDRFFAVRPEGSVSTLKIQRTERGDSAVYLCASSLTPQGSEQFFGPGTRLTVL.

CDR3 DNA: TGTGCCAGCAGAGTCACAGGGGGTACCGAGCAGTACTTC. Its protein is CASRVTGGTEQYF. The V and J genes are TRBV12-3 or TRBV12-4 and TRBJ2-7; TRBD1 matches 8 bases. With V trimmed by 6 bases and J by 6 bases, 7 bases remained unmatched. This CDR3 is 13 amino acids long.

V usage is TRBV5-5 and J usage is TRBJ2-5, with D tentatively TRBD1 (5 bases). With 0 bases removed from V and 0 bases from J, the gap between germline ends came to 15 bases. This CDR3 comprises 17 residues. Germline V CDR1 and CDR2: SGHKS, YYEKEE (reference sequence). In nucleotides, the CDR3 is TGTGCCAGCAGCTTGGATTGGAGCAGGGCGTACCAAGAGACCCAGTACTTC. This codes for CASSLDWSRAYQETQYF. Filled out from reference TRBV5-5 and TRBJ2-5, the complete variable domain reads DAGVTQSPTHLIKTRGQQVTLRCSPISGHKSVSWYQQVLGQGPQFIFQYYEKEERGRGNFPDRFSARQFPNYSSELNVNALLLGDSALYLCASSLDWSRAYQETQYFGPGTRLLVL.

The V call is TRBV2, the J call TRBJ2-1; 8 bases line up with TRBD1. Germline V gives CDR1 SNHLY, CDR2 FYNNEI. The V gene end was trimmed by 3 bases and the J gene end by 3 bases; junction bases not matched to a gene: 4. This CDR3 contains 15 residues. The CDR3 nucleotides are TGTGCCAGCAGTGAGAGGACAGGGATCTACAATGAGCAGTTCTTC. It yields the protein CASSERTGIYNEQFF.

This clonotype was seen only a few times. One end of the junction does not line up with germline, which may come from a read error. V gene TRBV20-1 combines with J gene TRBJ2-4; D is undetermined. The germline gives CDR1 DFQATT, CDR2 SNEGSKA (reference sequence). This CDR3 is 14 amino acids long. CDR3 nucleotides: TGCAGTGCTAGCACGGGTTGGGCCAAAAACATTCGGTACTTC. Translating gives CSASTGWAKNIRYF.

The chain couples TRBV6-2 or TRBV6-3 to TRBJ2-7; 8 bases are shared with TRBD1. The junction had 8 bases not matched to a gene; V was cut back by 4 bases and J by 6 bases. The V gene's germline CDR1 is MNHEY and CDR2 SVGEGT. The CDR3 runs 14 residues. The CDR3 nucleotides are TGTGCCAGCAGTTCCCCCACTACAGGGGGCGAGCAGTACTTC. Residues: CASSSPTTGGEQYF.

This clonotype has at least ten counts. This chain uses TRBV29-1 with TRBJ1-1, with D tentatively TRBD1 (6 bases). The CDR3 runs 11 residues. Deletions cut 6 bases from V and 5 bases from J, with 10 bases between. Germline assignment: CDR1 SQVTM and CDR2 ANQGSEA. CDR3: CSVSRGTEAFF. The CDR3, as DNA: TGCAGCGTGTCAAGGGGGACTGAAGCTTTCTTT.

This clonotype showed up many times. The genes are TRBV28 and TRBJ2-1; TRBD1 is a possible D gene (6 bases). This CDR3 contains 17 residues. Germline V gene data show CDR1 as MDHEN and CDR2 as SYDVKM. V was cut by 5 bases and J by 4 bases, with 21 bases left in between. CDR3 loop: CASSPSGHQITYNEQFF. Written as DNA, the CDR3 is TGTGCCAGCAGTCCATCGGGACACCAAATCACTTACAATGAGCAGTTCTTC.

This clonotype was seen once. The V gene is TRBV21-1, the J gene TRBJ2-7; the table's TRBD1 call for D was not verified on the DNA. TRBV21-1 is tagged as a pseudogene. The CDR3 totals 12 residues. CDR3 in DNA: TGTGTCCAACCCACAGGGTACTACGAGCAGTACTTC. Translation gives CVQPTGYYEQYF.

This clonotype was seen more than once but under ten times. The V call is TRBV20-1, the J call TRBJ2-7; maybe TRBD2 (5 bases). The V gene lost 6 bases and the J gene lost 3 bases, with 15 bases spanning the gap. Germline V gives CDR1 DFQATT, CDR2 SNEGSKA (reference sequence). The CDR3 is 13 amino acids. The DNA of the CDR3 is TGCAGTGCCCCCTTTGCAGGAGGCTACGAGCAGTACTTC. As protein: CSAPFAGGYEQYF.

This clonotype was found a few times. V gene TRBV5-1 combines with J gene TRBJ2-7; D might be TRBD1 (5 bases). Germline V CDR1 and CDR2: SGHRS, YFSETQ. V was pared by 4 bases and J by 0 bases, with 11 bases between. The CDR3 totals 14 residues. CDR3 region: CASSGDRSSYEQYF. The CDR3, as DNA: TGCGCCAGCAGCGGAGACAGAAGCTCCTACGAGCAGTACTTC. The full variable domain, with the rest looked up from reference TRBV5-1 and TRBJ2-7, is KAGVTQTPRYLIKTRGQQVTLSCSPISGHRSVSWYQQTPGQGLQFLFEYFSETQRNKGNFPGRFSGRQFSNSRSEMNVSTLELGDSALYLCASSGDRSSYEQYFGPGTRLTVT.

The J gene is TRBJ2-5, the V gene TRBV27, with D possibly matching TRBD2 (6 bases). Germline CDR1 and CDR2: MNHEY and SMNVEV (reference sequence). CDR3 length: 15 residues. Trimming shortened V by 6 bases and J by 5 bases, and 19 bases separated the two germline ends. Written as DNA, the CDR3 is TGTGCCAGCAGCCTAGAGGGACTGGGACGTGAGACCCAGTACTTC. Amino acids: CASSLEGLGRETQYF.

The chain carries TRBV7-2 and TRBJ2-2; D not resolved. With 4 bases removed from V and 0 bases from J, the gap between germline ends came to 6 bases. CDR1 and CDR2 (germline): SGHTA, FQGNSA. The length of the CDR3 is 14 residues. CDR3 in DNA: TGTGCCAGCAGCTCGTTAGCGAACACCGGGGAGCTGTTTTTT. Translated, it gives CASSSLANTGELFF.

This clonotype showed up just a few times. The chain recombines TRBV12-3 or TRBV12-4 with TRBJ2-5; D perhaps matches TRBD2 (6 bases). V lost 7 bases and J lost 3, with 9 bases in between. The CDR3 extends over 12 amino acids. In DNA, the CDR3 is TGTGCCAGCACCTGGGGGGAAGAGACCCAGTACTTC. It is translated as CASTWGEETQYF.

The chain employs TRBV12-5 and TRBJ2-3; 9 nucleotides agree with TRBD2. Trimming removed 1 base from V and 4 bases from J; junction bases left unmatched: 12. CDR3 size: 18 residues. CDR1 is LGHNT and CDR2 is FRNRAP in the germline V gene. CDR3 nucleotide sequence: TGTGCTAGTGGTTTGGCTCGGACTGGCGGGGGGGAATCAGATACGCAGTATTTT. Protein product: CASGLARTGGGESDTQYF.

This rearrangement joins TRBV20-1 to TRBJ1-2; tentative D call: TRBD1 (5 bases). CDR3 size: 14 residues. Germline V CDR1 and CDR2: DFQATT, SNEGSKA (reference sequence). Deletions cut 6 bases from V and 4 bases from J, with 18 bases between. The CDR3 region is CSAIRADWGYGYTF. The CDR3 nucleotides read TGCAGTGCCATCAGGGCCGACTGGGGCTATGGCTACACCTTC.

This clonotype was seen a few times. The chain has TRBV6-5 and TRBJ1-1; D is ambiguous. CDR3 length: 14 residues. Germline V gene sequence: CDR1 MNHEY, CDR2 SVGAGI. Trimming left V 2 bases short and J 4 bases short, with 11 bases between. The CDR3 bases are TGTGCCAGCAGTTACGATTCTCGGGGCACTGAAGCTTTCTTT. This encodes CASSYDSRGTEAFF.

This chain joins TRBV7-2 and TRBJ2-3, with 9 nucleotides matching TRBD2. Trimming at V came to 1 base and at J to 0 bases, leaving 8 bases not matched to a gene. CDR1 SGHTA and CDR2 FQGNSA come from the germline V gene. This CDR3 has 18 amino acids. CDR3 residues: CASSLGRRGGISTDTQYF. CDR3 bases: TGTGCCAGCAGCTTAGGGAGGCGGGGGGGGATTAGCACAGATACGCAGTATTTT.

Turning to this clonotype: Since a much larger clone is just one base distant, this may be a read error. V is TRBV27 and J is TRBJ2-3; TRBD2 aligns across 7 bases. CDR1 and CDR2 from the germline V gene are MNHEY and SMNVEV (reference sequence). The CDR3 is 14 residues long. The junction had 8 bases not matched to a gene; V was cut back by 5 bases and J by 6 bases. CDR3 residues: CASSVGGGMDTQYF. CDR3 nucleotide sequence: TGTGCCAGCAGTGTGGGCGGGGGAATGGATACGCAGTATTTT.

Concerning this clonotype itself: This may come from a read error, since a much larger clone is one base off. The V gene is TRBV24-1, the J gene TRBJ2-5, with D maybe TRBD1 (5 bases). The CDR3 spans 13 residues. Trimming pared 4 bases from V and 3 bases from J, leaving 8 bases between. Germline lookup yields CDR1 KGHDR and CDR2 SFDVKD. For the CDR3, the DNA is TGTGCCACCAGTGAGTTCAGGGAAGAGACCCAGTACTTC. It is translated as CATSEFREETQYF.

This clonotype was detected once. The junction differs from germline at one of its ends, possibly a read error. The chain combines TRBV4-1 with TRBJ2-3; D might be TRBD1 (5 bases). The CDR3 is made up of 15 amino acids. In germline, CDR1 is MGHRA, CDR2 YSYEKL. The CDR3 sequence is CVSSQFGASTDTQYF. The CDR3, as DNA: TGCGTCAGCAGCCAATTTGGGGCTTCTACAGATACGCAGTATTTT.

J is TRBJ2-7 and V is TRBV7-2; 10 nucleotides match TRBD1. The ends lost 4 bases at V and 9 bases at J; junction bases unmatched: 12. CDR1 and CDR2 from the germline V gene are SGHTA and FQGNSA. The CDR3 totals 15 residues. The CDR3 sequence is CASSSGADRGKGQYF. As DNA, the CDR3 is TGTGCCAGCAGCTCTGGTGCGGACAGGGGGAAGGGGCAGTACTTC.

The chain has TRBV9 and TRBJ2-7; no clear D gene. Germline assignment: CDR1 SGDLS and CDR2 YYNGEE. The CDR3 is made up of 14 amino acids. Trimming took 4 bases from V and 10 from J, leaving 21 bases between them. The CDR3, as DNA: TGTGCCAGCAGCACGGACGGCAGTTTCGGAACCCAGTACTTC. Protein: CASSTDGSFGTQYF.

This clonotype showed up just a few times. CDR3 bases: TGTGCCAGCAGCGTAGGGGGGGAAGCCAAAAACATTCAGTACTTC. Protein: CASSVGGEAKNIQYF. J is TRBJ2-4 and V is TRBV9; possible D gene TRBD2, 6 bases. CDR1 is SGDLS and CDR2 is YYNGEE in the germline V gene. CDR3 length: 15 amino acids. V shed 0 bases and J shed 0 bases, with 7 bases lying between them.

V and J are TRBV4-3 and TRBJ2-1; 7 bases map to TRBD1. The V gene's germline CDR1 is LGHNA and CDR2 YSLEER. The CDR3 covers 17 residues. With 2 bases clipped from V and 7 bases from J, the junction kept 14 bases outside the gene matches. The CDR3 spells CASSQNPVGQSLNEQFF. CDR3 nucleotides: TGCGCCAGCAGCCAAAATCCAGTGGGACAGAGCCTTAATGAGCAGTTCTTC.

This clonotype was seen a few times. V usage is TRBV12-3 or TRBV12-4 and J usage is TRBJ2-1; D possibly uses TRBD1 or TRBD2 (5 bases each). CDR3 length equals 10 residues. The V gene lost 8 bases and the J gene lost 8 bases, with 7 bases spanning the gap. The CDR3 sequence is CASGTYEQFF. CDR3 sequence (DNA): TGTGCCAGCGGGACCTATGAGCAGTTCTTC.

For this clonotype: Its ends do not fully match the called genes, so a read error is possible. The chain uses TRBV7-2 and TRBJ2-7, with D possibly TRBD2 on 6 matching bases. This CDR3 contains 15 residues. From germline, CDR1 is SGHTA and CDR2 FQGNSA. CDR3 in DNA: TGTGCCGGCAGCTGGGGGGTGGTACAAGCCTACGAGCAGTACTTC. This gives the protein CAGSWGVVQAYEQYF.

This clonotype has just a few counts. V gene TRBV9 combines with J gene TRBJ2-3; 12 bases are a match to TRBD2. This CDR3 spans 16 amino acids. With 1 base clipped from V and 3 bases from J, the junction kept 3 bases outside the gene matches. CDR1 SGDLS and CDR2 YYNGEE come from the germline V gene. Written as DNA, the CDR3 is TGTGCCAGCAGCGTACGGACTAGCGGGGATACAGATACGCAGTATTTT. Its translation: CASSVRTSGDTDTQYF.

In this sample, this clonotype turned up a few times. The CDR3 here is CASSLTPIWKETQYF. In DNA form, the CDR3 reads TGTGCCAGCAGCTTGACCCCCATTTGGAAGGAGACCCAGTACTTC. V is TRBV5-5 and J is TRBJ2-5; D gene ambiguous. V lost 1 base and J 5 bases, leaving 15 bases between the germline ends. Germline CDR1 is SGHKS and CDR2 is YYEKEE (reference sequence). The CDR3 sequence is 15 residues long.

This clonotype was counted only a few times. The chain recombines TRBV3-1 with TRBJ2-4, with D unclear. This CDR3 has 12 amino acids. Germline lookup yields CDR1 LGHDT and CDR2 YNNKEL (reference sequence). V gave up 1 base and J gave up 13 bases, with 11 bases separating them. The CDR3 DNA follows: TGTGCCAGCAGCCAAGGGCAACCAGCGCAGTACTTC. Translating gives CASSQGQPAQYF.